This is a list of T cell receptor beta chains from one sample in a study of blood T cells in healthy people across ages. TCRdb reprocessed the 5' RACE reads with MiXCR, giving one entry per CDR3 protein. The table lists 2 million or so distinct CDR3 sequences, roughly 52% of them singletons. Specimen: blood. The receptor set was obtained from a woman aged 40 to 50 in good health. CDR3s include the opening cysteine and the closing phenylalanine or tryptophan. Each record gives: CDR3 length, clone size, V gene, J gene, D gene, CDR3 protein, CDR3 DNA. The D gene is left open where the match is weak. A clone size is listed for some rows: how often the clone was seen (once, few, many), or a class if it is expanded.

13	.	TRBV29-1	TRBJ2-1	.	CSVYRETHNEQFF	TGCAGCGTTTACCGGGAGACTCACAATGAGCAGTTCTTC
19	.	TRBV28	TRBJ2-4	.	CASSFIPPAGRRVKSIQYF	TGTGCCAGCAGTTTTATTCCTCCAGCCGGTCGCAGGGTTAAAAGCATTCAGTACTTC
18	few	TRBV7-2	TRBJ2-1	TRBD2	CASSRTSGGASSYNEQFF	TGTGCCAGCAGCAGGACTAGCGGGGGGGCGAGCTCCTACAATGAGCAGTTCTTC
16	.	TRBV24-1	TRBJ2-1	.	CATSDSGRDTVYEQFF	TGTGCCACCAGTGATTCCGGCCGGGACACCGTTTATGAGCAGTTCTTC
13	few	TRBV28	TRBJ2-5	TRBD1	CASLGQDQETQYF	TGTGCCAGCCTGGGACAGGACCAAGAGACCCAGTACTTC
14	few	TRBV29-1	TRBJ2-7	.	CSVARRQASYEQYF	TGCAGCGTTGCTCGTCGGCAGGCCTCCTACGAGCAGTACTTC
13	.	TRBV27	TRBJ2-3	.	CASTQLGTDTQYF	TGTGCCAGCACCCAACTAGGCACAGATACGCAGTATTTT
15	.	TRBV6-5	TRBJ2-4	TRBD2	CASSYDGSGGADQYF	TGTGCCAGCAGTTATGACGGTAGCGGGGGGGCCGATCAGTACTTC
17	many	TRBV7-2	TRBJ2-7	.	CASSLGAGWGAPNEQYF	TGTGCCAGCAGCTTAGGCGCTGGGTGGGGGGCGCCCAACGAGCAGTACTTC
16	few	TRBV29-1	TRBJ2-3	TRBD1	CSVDTVGRGPLDTQYF	TGCAGCGTTGATACTGTTGGCAGGGGGCCTCTGGATACGCAGTATTTT
18	.	TRBV25-1	TRBJ2-1	TRBD2	CASSEWTSGIFPYNEQFF	TGTGCCAGCAGTGAATGGACTAGCGGGATATTCCCCTACAATGAGCAGTTCTTC
13	.	TRBV10-1	TRBJ1-5	.	CASSEDRYQPQHF	TGCGCCAGCAGTGAGGACCGTTATCAGCCCCAGCATTTT
13	.	TRBV5-6	TRBJ2-7	.	CASRPRGNYEQYF	TGTGCCAGCAGACCTAGGGGGAACTACGAGCAGTACTTC
12	.	TRBV25-1	TRBJ1-4	.	CASTGVEEKLFF	TGTGCCAGCACCGGGGTCGAAGAAAAACTGTTTTTT
14	.	TRBV6-5	TRBJ2-7	.	CASSVQHGNYEQYF	TGTGCCAGCAGTGTGCAACACGGAAATTACGAGCAGTACTTC
18	once	TRBV27	TRBJ2-4	TRBD2	CASSLSPARAGGKNIQYF	TGTGCCAGCAGTTTATCCCCCGCGAGGGCGGGGGGTAAAAACATTCAGTACTTC
12	.	TRBV29-1	TRBJ2-7	.	CSVQKSSYEQYF	TGCAGCGTTCAAAAGAGTTCCTACGAGCAGTACTTC
13	once	TRBV7-2	TRBJ1-5	.	CASSVRGSQPQHF	TGTGCCAGCAGCGTTAGGGGGAGTCAGCCCCAGCATTTT
15	.	TRBV18	TRBJ1-1	.	CASSPAPVDNTEAFF	TGTGCCAGCTCACCGGCTCCAGTGGATAACACTGAAGCTTTCTTT
12	.	TRBV29-1	TRBJ2-3	TRBD1	CSVVTGVDTQYF	TGCAGCGTCGTGACAGGGGTGGATACGCAGTATTTT
13	few	TRBV20-1	TRBJ2-3	TRBD2	CSAKRGGLDTQYF	TGCAGTGCTAAGCGGGGGGGCCTAGATACGCAGTATTTT
15	few	TRBV20-1	TRBJ2-7	.	CSATRTGGISYEQYF	TGCAGTGCGACCCGGACGGGCGGCATTTCCTACGAGCAGTACTTC
15	.	TRBV5-6	TRBJ2-5	TRBD2	CASSLSGLGGETQYF	TGTGCCAGCAGCCTCTCGGGACTAGGGGGAGAGACCCAGTACTTC
16	.	TRBV5-1	TRBJ2-1	.	CASSLGSGGAGNEQFF	TGCGCCAGCAGCTTGGGATCGGGGGGCGCTGGGAATGAGCAGTTCTTC
18	.	TRBV24-1	TRBJ1-2	TRBD1	CATSGAGDSLLSSYGYTF	TGTGCCACCAGTGGCGCCGGGGACAGCCTGCTGTCGAGCTATGGCTACACCTTC
11	.	TRBV20-1	TRBJ2-7	.	CSASSGFEQYF	TGCAGTGCTAGTTCGGGATTCGAGCAGTACTTC
15	few	TRBV7-9	TRBJ1-5	.	CASSSSQGKNQPQHF	TGTGCCAGCAGCTCGAGCCAGGGGAAGAATCAGCCCCAGCATTTT
13	few	TRBV5-1	TRBJ2-5	.	CASSLMAKETQYF	TGCGCCAGCAGCTTGATGGCGAAAGAGACCCAGTACTTC
16	.	TRBV12-3/TRBV12-4	TRBJ2-1	TRBD1	CASSPGQGKYQETQFF	TGTGCCAGCAGTCCGGGACAGGGGAAGTACCAAGAGACCCAGTTCTTC
16	few	TRBV6-1	TRBJ2-7	TRBD1	CASSEFRRDSSYEQYF	TGTGCCAGCAGTGAATTCCGCAGGGACAGCTCCTACGAGCAGTACTTC
16	.	TRBV6-5	TRBJ1-1	.	CASRRKPTDMNTEAFF	TGTGCCAGCAGGCGAAAACCGACAGATATGAACACTGAAGCTTTCTTT
16	few	TRBV7-9	TRBJ2-3	TRBD2	CASSLGTSGTPDTQYF	TGTGCCAGCAGCTTAGGGACTAGCGGTACACCAGATACGCAGTATTTT
16	few	TRBV28	TRBJ1-2	TRBD1	CASSFYRDRGDYGYTF	TGTGCCAGCAGTTTCTACCGGGACAGGGGTGACTATGGCTACACCTTC
15	few	TRBV4-2	TRBJ2-5	TRBD2	CASSQDREGQETQYF	TGTGCCAGCAGCCAAGATCGGGAGGGTCAAGAGACCCAGTACTTC
17	once	TRBV2	TRBJ2-3	.	CASSPRGARSSTDTQYF	TGTGCCAGCAGTCCGAGGGGGGCCCGGAGTAGCACAGATACGCAGTATTTT
20	.	TRBV7-6	TRBJ2-4	TRBD1	CASSSLPYPSIRTGRNIRYF	TGTGCCAGCAGCTCATTACCTTACCCGTCCATAAGGACAGGGCGAAACATTCGGTACTTC
13	.	TRBV3-1	TRBJ2-1	.	CASSPFNKNEQFF	TGTGCCAGCAGCCCCTTTAATAAAAATGAGCAGTTCTTC
12	many	TRBV18	TRBJ2-5	.	CASSPSSKAQYF	TGTGCCAGCTCACCAAGTTCGAAGGCCCAGTACTTC
17	.	TRBV20-1	TRBJ2-1	.	CSARIVGGTVTYNEQFF	TGCAGTGCTAGAATTGTAGGAGGAACTGTTACCTACAATGAGCAGTTCTTC
13	.	TRBV6-1	TRBJ2-3	.	CASSESDGRTQYF	TGTGCCAGCAGTGAAAGCGATGGGCGTACGCAGTATTTT
14	.	TRBV12-3/TRBV12-4	TRBJ1-5	.	CASSLGPNNQPQHF	TGTGCCAGCAGCCTTGGACCGAACAATCAGCCCCAGCATTTT
15	.	TRBV5-1	TRBJ2-5	.	CASSLPAGQRETQYF	TGCGCCAGCAGCTTGCCCGCGGGACAGCGAGAGACCCAGTACTTC
17	few	TRBV7-6	TRBJ2-7	TRBD1	CASSLGQTGELAYEQYF	TGTGCCAGCAGCTTAGGCCAAACAGGGGAATTAGCCTACGAGCAGTACTTC
15	.	TRBV7-2	TRBJ2-5	.	CASSPGVREAETQYF	TGTGCCAGCAGCCCCGGGGTGAGGGAGGCGGAGACCCAGTACTTC
15	.	TRBV20-1	TRBJ1-1	TRBD1	CSARPGTGLNTEAFF	TGCAGTGCTAGACCGGGGACAGGGCTGAACACTGAAGCTTTCTTT
16	few	TRBV6-2/TRBV6-3	TRBJ2-6	.	CASTILRGSGANVLTF	TGTGCCAGCACCATCCTGCGGGGATCTGGGGCCAACGTCCTGACTTTC
13	.	TRBV20-1	TRBJ1-2	.	CSASRGGDYGYTF	TGCAGTGCTTCCCGTGGGGGGGACTATGGCTACACCTTC
14	.	TRBV2	TRBJ1-1	TRBD1	CASSVLWGTVEAFF	TGTGCCAGCAGTGTCCTCTGGGGGACAGTTGAAGCTTTCTTT
13	.	TRBV20-1	TRBJ2-7	.	CSTTKATLDEQYF	TGCAGTACCACGAAGGCGACTCTGGACGAGCAGTACTTC
15	.	TRBV14	TRBJ2-3	.	CASSQDVGPEDTQYF	TGTGCCAGCAGCCAAGATGTTGGCCCAGAAGATACGCAGTATTTT
15	.	TRBV11-2	TRBJ2-2	TRBD1	CASSFDRGSTGELFF	TGTGCCAGCAGCTTCGACAGGGGTAGTACCGGGGAGCTGTTTTTT
14	few	TRBV4-3	TRBJ2-3	.	CASSAEVAWDTQYF	TGCGCCAGCAGTGCGGAGGTTGCGTGGGATACGCAGTATTTT
16	.	TRBV28	TRBJ2-1	TRBD1	CASSLGGTGGLGEQFF	TGTGCCAGCAGTTTAGGCGGGACAGGGGGCCTCGGTGAGCAGTTCTTC
15	.	TRBV6-5	TRBJ1-2	TRBD1	CASNRQGRGSNGYTF	TGTGCCAGCAACCGACAGGGTCGGGGGAGTAATGGCTACACCTTC